A selection of T cell receptor beta chains follows, all from one sample in a study of T cells expressing NK-cell markers. After re-calling the 5' RACE reads, TCRdb lists one entry per CDR3 protein, DNA absent. The specimen's table records roughly 350,000 distinct CDR3 sequences. Sequencing input: blood T cells: a sorted CD56 or NKG2C T cell subset, CD4+ or CD8+ T cells, or bulk PBMC T cells (not recorded which). Receptor source: a man aged 18-75 years in good health. Each CDR3 is given with its conserved first and last residue.

J: TRBJ2-5; V: TRBV20-1; CDR3: CSATRVTGRETQYF
J: TRBJ1-4; V: TRBV2; CDR3: CASRVQGSSEKLFF
J: TRBJ2-5; V: TRBV4-2; CDR3: CASSQEDLQGETQYF
J: TRBJ2-6; V: TRBV6-1; CDR3: CASRGFSYSGANVLTF
J: TRBJ1-1; V: TRBV12-3/TRBV12-4; CDR3: CASSLFPGNTEAFF
J: TRBJ1-1; V: TRBV11-1; CDR3: CASSPDRGEAFF
J: TRBJ1-4; V: TRBV27; CDR3: CASSWQGDEKLFF
J: TRBJ1-2; V: TRBV27; CDR3: CASSLIGVGDYGYTF
J: TRBJ1-2; V: TRBV6-5; CDR3: CASSYLTHGYGYTF
J: TRBJ2-3; V: TRBV6-5; CDR3: CASTQGNTQYF
J: TRBJ2-1; V: TRBV5-3; CDR3: CARSGGPIYNEQFF
J: TRBJ2-7; V: TRBV30; CDR3: CAWQDSFEQYF
J: TRBJ2-7; V: TRBV5-1; CDR3: CASSSRSRDRTYEQYF
J: TRBJ2-7; V: TRBV5-1; CDR3: CASSLDFRGGPLSEQYF
J: TRBJ1-2; V: TRBV28; CDR3: CASSSRARGYTF
J: TRBJ1-6; V: TRBV20-1; CDR3: CSARTDRGPSYNSPLHF
J: TRBJ2-7; V: TRBV23-1; CDR3: CASSPLADSYEQYF
J: TRBJ2-1; V: TRBV2; CDR3: CASSAPLVNEQFF
J: TRBJ1-1; V: TRBV12-3/TRBV12-4; CDR3: CASRRNDRDGAEAFF
J: TRBJ2-3; V: TRBV6-5; CDR3: CASSYTGRGGMIADTQYF
J: TRBJ2-1; V: TRBV14; CDR3: CASSQDYSWDEQFF
J: TRBJ2-5; V: TRBV5-1; CDR3: CASSRDRGSQETQYF
J: TRBJ2-3; V: TRBV9; CDR3: CASSAERVGGTDTQYF
J: TRBJ2-2; V: TRBV18; CDR3: CASSPRKGAVGELFF
J: TRBJ2-5; V: TRBV2; CDR3: CATRTTRPLETQYF
J: TRBJ2-1; V: TRBV5-1; CDR3: CASSLGDATGFNEQFF
J: TRBJ2-7; V: TRBV12-3/TRBV12-4; CDR3: CASSLIGLRCF
J: TRBJ1-2; V: TRBV19; CDR3: CASKDSGLGYTF
J: TRBJ1-6; V: TRBV7-3; CDR3: CASSLTGDVNSPLHF
J: TRBJ2-1; V: TRBV4-2; CDR3: CASSQEGGGIYNEQFF
J: TRBJ2-5; V: TRBV7-3; CDR3: CASSLSGAGETQYF
J: TRBJ1-5; V: TRBV3-1; CDR3: CASSQGAGNQPQHF